This T cell receptor (beta chain) was documented in a study of blood T cell repertoires in COVID-19. Study at large: The samples span acute and convalescent COVID-19 from the United States, Italy and Spain. The cDNA or gDNA used as material had been derived from T cells, B-cell-depleted T cells, or PBMCs.

Original data processing: For nucleated cells, counts were estimated from reference gene primer amplification. Data came from immunoSEQ multiplex PCR; TCRdb stores just in-frame clones and leaves some out. V, J and clone size are those of that table, while D and trimming were read from the DNA. The sample contains just under 45,000 clones, over 75% of which appear only once. This CDR3 spans 12 amino acids. Trimming shortened V by 2 bases and J by 6 bases, and 7 bases separated the two germline ends. In germline, CDR1 is LNHDA, CDR2 SQIVND (reference sequence). The chain uses TRBV19 and TRBJ1-1; D uncertain. Input material: peripheral blood. The receptor was derived from a woman aged 40 to 50 with acute or convalescent COVID-19. As DNA, the CDR3 is TGTGCCAGTAGTATATATCCCGCTGAAGCTTTCTTT. This sequence encodes CASSIYPAEAFF.